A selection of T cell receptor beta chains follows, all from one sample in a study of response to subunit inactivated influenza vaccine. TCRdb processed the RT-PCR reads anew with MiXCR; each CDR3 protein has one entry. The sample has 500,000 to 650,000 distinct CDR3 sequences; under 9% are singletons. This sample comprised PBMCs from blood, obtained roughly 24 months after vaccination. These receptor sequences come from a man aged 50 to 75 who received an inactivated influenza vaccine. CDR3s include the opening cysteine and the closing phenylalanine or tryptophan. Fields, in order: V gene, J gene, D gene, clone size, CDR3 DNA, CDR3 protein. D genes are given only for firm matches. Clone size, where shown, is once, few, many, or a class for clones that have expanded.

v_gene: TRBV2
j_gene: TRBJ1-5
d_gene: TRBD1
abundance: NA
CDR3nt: TGTGCCAGCAGTGTAGAGGACAGGGGCCGGCGCAATCAGCCCCAGCATTTT
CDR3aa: CASSVEDRGRRNQPQHF

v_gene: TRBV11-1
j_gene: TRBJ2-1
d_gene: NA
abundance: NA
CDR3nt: TGTGCCAGCAGCTCGGGCCGGGGAAGGTACAATGAGCAGTTCTTC
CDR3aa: CASSSGRGRYNEQFF

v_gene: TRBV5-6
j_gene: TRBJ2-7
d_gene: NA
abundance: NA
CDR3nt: TGTGCCAGCAGCTTGGTACCTTCCTACAGCGCGGGTATGAGCTACGAGCAGTACTTC
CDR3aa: CASSLVPSYSAGMSYEQYF

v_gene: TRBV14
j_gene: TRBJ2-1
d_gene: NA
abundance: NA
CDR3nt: TGTGCCAGCAGCCAACGTCCGAGACTGGCCTACAATGAGCAGTTCTTC
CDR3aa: CASSQRPRLAYNEQFF

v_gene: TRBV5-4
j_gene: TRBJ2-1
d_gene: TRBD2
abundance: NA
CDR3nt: TGTGCCAGCAAGACCGGGACAGCAAGGCTAGCGGGAGTTAATGAGCAGTTCTTC
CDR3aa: CASKTGTARLAGVNEQFF

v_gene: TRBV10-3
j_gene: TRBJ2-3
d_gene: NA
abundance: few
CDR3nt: TGTGCCACAAGGGGAGATACGCAGTATTTT
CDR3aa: CATRGDTQYF

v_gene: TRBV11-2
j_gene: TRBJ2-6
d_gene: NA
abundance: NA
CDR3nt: TGTGCCAGCAGCTTAGAGAGGACCTCCGTCCTGACTTTC
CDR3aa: CASSLERTSVLTF

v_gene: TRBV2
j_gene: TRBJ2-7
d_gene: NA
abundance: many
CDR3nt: TGTGCCAGCAGTCCCCCCGGTCGCTCCTACGAGCAGTACTTC
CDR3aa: CASSPPGRSYEQYF

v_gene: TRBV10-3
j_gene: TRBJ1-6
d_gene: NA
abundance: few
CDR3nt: TGTGCCATCAGTGAGCAGCGGGGCAGAAACAATTCACCCCTCCACTTT
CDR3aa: CAISEQRGRNNSPLHF

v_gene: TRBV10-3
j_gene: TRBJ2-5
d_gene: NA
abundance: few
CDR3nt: TGTGCCATCACGGACAGTAAAGAGACCCAGTACTTC
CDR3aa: CAITDSKETQYF

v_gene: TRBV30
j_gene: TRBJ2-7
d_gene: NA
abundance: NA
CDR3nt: TGTGCCTGGAGACCAGGGGCCCATTTTTCCTACGAGCAGTACTTC
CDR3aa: CAWRPGAHFSYEQYF

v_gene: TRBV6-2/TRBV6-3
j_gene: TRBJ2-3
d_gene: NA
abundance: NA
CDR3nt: TGTGCCAGCAGTCAAATGGCATTTCGCACAGATACGCAGTATTTT
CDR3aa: CASSQMAFRTDTQYF

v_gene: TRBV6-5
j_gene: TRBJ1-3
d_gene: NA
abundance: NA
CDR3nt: TGTGCCAGCAGTTTTGCTGGCGGCAGGGGTTTAGCTGGAAACACCATATATTTT
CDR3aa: CASSFAGGRGLAGNTIYF

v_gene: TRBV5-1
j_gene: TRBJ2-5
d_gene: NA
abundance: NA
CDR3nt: TGCGCCAGCAGTGTGTCCCGGCCCCAAGAGACCCAGTACTTC
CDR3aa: CASSVSRPQETQYF

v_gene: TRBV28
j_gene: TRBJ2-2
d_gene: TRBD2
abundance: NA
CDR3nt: TGTGCCAGCAGTACCAGCTTTATTGGGACTAGCGGGAGTTTTCGGGAGCTGTTTTTT
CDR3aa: CASSTSFIGTSGSFRELFF

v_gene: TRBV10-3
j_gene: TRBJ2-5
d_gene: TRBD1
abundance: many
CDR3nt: TGTGCCATCAGTCCAGGCAGGGGGAAAGAGACCCAGTACTTC
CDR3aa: CAISPGRGKETQYF

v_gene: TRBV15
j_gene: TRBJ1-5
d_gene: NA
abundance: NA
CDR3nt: TGTGCCACCAGCAGAGATATGGGGCAGCCCCAGCATTTT
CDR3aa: CATSRDMGQPQHF

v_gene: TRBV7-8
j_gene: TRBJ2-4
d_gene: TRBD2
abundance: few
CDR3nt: TGTGCCAGCAGCCTCGGTGCCGGGACTACCAAAAACATTCAGTACTTC
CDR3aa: CASSLGAGTTKNIQYF

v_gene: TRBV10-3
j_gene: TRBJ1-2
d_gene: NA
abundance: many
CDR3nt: TGTGCCATCAGTGAGCCCGACACCGGATATGGCTACACCTTC
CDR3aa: CAISEPDTGYGYTF

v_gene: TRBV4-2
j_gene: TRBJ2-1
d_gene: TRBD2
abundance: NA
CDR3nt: TGTGCCAGCAGCCAAGGGACTAGCGGGGTGTTTTACAATGAGCAGTTCTTC
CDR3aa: CASSQGTSGVFYNEQFF

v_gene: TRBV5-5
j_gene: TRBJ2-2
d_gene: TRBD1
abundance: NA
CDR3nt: TGTGCCAGCAGCTTATACGCGACAGGGGAGGTCCCCGGGGAGCTGTTTTTT
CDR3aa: CASSLYATGEVPGELFF

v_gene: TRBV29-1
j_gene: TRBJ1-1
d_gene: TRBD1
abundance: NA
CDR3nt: TGCAGCGCCAAAACCGGGACAGCGCTGAACACTGAAGCTTTCTTT
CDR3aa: CSAKTGTALNTEAFF

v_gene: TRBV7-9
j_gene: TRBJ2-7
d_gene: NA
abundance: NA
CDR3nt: TGTGCCAGCAGCTTCAGGAGGGGGCCCTACGAGCAGTACTTC
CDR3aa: CASSFRRGPYEQYF

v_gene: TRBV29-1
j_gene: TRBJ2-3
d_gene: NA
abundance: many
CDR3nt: TGCAGCGTTTTAGCGGATGACACAGATACGCAGTATTTT
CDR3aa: CSVLADDTDTQYF

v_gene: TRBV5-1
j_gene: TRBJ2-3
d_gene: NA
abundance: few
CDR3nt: TGCGCCAGCAGCTTGGGGCAGTCTCCCATCACAGATACGCAGTATTTT
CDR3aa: CASSLGQSPITDTQYF

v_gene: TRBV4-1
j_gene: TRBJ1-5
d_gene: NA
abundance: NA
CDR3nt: TGCGCCAGCAGCCAAGACGCAACAAGGGGCCAGCCCCAGCATTTT
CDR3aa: CASSQDATRGQPQHF

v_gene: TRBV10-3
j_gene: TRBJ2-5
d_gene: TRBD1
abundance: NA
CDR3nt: TGTGCCATCAGTTCGGGGCAGGGGGCCGAGACCCAGTACTTC
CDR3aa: CAISSGQGAETQYF

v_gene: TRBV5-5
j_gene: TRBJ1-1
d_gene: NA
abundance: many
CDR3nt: TGTGCCAGCAGCGAGGATAAAGTTTGGGGGTACCCCAAAGCTTTCTTT
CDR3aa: CASSEDKVWGYPKAFF

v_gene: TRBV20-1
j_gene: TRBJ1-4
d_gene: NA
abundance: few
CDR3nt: TGCAGTGCTAGAGTGAGGACCCGGGATTGGAAACTGTTTTTT
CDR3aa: CSARVRTRDWKLFF

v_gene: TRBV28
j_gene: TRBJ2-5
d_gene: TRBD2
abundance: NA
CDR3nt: TGTGCCAGCAGTTCTAGCGGGGCTGGCCAAGAGACCCAGTACTTC
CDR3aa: CASSSSGAGQETQYF

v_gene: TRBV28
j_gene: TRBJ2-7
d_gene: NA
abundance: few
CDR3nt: TGTGCCAGCAGTTTAAACACCTACTACGAGCAGTACTTC
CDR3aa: CASSLNTYYEQYF

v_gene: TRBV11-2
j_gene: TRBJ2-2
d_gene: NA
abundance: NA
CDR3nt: TGTGCCAGCAGACCCGGGGGAGCAGCAACCGGCGGGGAGCTGTTTTTT
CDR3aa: CASRPGGAATGGELFF

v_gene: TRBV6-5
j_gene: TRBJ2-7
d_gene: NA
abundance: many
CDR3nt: TGTGCCAGCAGTTACCTCGGGGAAGGATACGAGCAGTACTTC
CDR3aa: CASSYLGEGYEQYF

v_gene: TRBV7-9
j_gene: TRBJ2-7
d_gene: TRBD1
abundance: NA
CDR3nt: TGTGCCAGCAGCTTAGTCCCCCCGGGACAGGGGCAGTACTTC
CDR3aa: CASSLVPPGQGQYF

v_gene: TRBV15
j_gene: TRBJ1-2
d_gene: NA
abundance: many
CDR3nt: TGTGCCACCAGCAGCCAAACAGGGAGTACCCTCTATGGCTACACCTTC
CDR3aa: CATSSQTGSTLYGYTF

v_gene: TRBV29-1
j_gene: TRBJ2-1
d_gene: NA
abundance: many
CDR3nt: TGCAGCGTTGAAGAGGGCCGGGACTTTAGCTCCTACAATGAGCAGTTCTTC
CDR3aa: CSVEEGRDFSSYNEQFF